These 21 T cell receptor beta chains were all obtained from the same sample, sequenced in a study of T cell changes during pregnancy in multiple sclerosis. The data were produced by immunoSEQ multiplex PCR, yet TCRdb's version contains in-frame clones alone and is incomplete. The table has 55,000 to 95,000 clones, more than 80% seen once. The sequencing used peripheral blood, collected in the second trimester of pregnancy. These receptors all come from a female donor in good health, enrolled as a control in a pregnancy study.

This chain links TRBV6-6 with TRBJ2-7; TRBD1 matches 7 bases. CDR3 size: 15 residues. V trimming: 4 bases; J trimming: 0 bases; junction bases outside the gene matches: 6. Per germline, CDR1 MNHNY and CDR2 SVGAGI (reference sequence). The CDR3 sequence: CASSLPGQPSYEQYF. CDR3 DNA: TGTGCCAGCAGTTTACCGGGACAGCCCTCCTACGAGCAGTACTTC.

J is TRBJ1-5 and V is TRBV9; TRBD1 matches at 8 bases. J gave up 0 bases and V 3 bases, and 5 bases lay outside the gene matches. The germline V gene has CDR1 SGDLS and CDR2 YYNGEE. This CDR3 is built from 16 residues. The DNA for the CDR3 is TGTGCCAGCAGCGCCGGACAGGGAGGTAGCAATCAGCCCCAGCATTTT. Translated: CASSAGQGGSNQPQHF.

V gene TRBV4-3 combines with J gene TRBJ2-2; 7 bases agree with TRBD2. This CDR3 has 15 residues. V was clipped by 0 bases and J by 5 bases; unmatched bases: 3. In germline, CDR1 is LGHNA, CDR2 YSLEER. The CDR3 loop is CASSQEWGGTGELFF. As DNA, the CDR3 is TGCGCCAGCAGCCAAGAATGGGGAGGGACCGGGGAGCTGTTTTTT.

The CDR3, as DNA: TGCGCCAGCAGCTCAGGGGGAATGAACACTGAAGCTTTCTTT. Amino acids: CASSSGGMNTEAFF. This chain uses TRBV5-1 with TRBJ1-1; 7 bases are a match to TRBD1. This CDR3 is 14 amino acids long. The junction had 2 bases not matched to a gene; V was cut back by 3 bases and J by 0 bases. Germline lookup yields CDR1 SGHRS and CDR2 YFSETQ.

A few counts support this clone. CDR3 bases: TGCAGTGCTAGAGATATGGAGACCCAGTACTTC. Its protein product is CSARDMETQYF. This chain connects TRBV20-1 to TRBJ2-5; D not certain. Trimming removed 0 bases at V and 5 bases at J, with 4 bases between. The CDR3 runs to 11 residues. Germline CDR1 DFQATT, CDR2 SNEGSKA (reference sequence).

The genes are TRBV25-1 and TRBJ2-3, with 7 bases identical to TRBD2. CDR1 and CDR2 from the germline V gene are MGHDK and SYGVNS. CDR3 length equals 13 residues. V dropped 7 bases and J dropped 0; count of bases not matched to a gene: 1. CDR3 sequence: CASTRGSTDTQYF. Here the CDR3 DNA reads TGTGCCAGCACGCGGGGGAGCACAGATACGCAGTATTTT. The full variable domain, completed using reference TRBV25-1 and TRBJ2-3, is EADIYQTPRYLVIGTGKKITLECSQTMGHDKMYWYQQDPGMELHLIHYSYGVNSTEKGDLSSESTVSRIRTEHFPLTLESARPSHTSQYLCASTRGSTDTQYFGPGTRLTVL.

This rearrangement joins TRBV7-6 to TRBJ1-2, with D tentatively TRBD1 (6 bases). Trimming left V 2 bases short and J 7 bases short, with 17 bases between. The CDR3 is 15 amino acids. CDR1 and CDR2 (germline): SGHVS, FNYEAQ. Here the CDR3 reads CASSLSVQGKGGYTF. DNA for the CDR3: TGTGCCAGCAGCTTAAGCGTCCAGGGGAAGGGTGGCTACACCTTC.

This rearrangement joins TRBV5-1 to TRBJ2-7; the D gene is possibly TRBD2 (6 bases). The V gene lost 5 bases and the J gene lost 5 bases, with 17 bases spanning the gap. The germline V gene encodes CDR1 SGHRS and CDR2 YFSETQ. This CDR3 spans 14 amino acids. CDR3: CASRAQPGLDEQYF. The DNA of the CDR3 is TGCGCCAGCAGGGCCCAGCCGGGACTGGACGAGCAGTACTTC.

The chain joins TRBV30 to TRBJ1-5; D is unclear. The CDR3 is 13 residues long. Germline lookup yields CDR1 GTSNPN and CDR2 SVGIG (reference sequence). V lost 2 bases and J lost 5, with 10 bases in between. CDR3 bases: TGTGCCTGGAGTAGGGAGAGGGATCAGCCCCAGCATTTT. It translates to CAWSRERDQPQHF.

V is TRBV7-8 and J is TRBJ1-4, with TRBD1 matching 8 bases. V was pared by 6 bases and J by 7 bases, with 7 bases of the junction left unmatched. Germline assignment: CDR1 SGHVS and CDR2 FQNEAQ. The CDR3 is made up of 14 amino acids. DNA for the CDR3: TGTGCCAGCAGGTCACAGGGGGTTGGTGAAAAACTGTTTTTT. It translates to CASRSQGVGEKLFF.

CDR3 DNA sequence: TGTGCCAGCAGCTTAGTACAGGGGGGGAGTGAGCAGTTCTTC. Amino acid sequence: CASSLVQGGSEQFF. The V and J genes are TRBV7-9 and TRBJ2-1; the D gene is possibly TRBD1 (8 bases). V lost 1 base and J 9 bases, leaving 13 bases between the germline ends. There are 14 residues in the CDR3. Per germline, CDR1 SEHNR and CDR2 FQNEAQ (reference sequence).

The V and J genes are TRBV28 and TRBJ1-2, with D uncertain. This CDR3 has 12 residues. In germline, CDR1 is MDHEN, CDR2 SYDVKM. The V end lost 6 bases, the J end lost 4 bases, and 9 bases lay between the germline ends. CDR3 in DNA: TGTGCCAGCAGCCCCGTCCCCTATGGCTACACCTTC. Translating gives CASSPVPYGYTF.

The chain carries TRBV7-2 and TRBJ1-4; the D gene is possibly TRBD1 (6 bases). This CDR3 spans 13 amino acids. Germline CDR1 reads SGHTA; CDR2 reads FQGNSA. Between the trimmed V and J ends, which lost 7 bases and 5 bases, there was a span of 11 bases. CDR3 DNA: TGTGCCAGCACCCGAACAGGGAATGAAAAACTGTTTTTT. It yields the protein CASTRTGNEKLFF.

The genes are TRBV5-1 and TRBJ1-5; D is unclear. Germline CDR1 and CDR2: SGHRS and YFSETQ. The CDR3 is 13 amino acids. Trimming took off 1 base at V and 5 bases at J, with 7 bases between the two ends. The chain's CDR3 is CASSLSPDQPQHF. The CDR3 coding sequence is TGCGCCAGCAGCTTGAGCCCTGATCAGCCCCAGCATTTT.

The CDR3 sequence: CASSRGQGVERTEAFF. The CDR3 bases are TGTGCCAGCAGCCGGGGACAGGGGGTCGAGCGCACTGAAGCTTTCTTT. V usage is TRBV4-2 and J usage is TRBJ1-1, with TRBD1 matching 11 bases. V shed 4 bases and J 4 bases; nucleotides not matched to a gene: 8. Germline CDR1 and CDR2: LGHNA and YNFKEQ. The CDR3 has 16 residues.

This rearrangement joins TRBV7-9 to TRBJ2-1; 12 bases line up with TRBD1. With 8 bases clipped from V and 0 bases from J, the junction kept 14 bases outside the gene matches. CDR1 is SEHNR, CDR2 FQNEAQ, per germline (reference sequence). The CDR3 is 19 amino acids. The CDR3 sequence: CASHNRDRGPVSSYNEQFF. DNA for the CDR3: TGTGCCAGCCACAACCGGGACAGGGGGCCCGTAAGCTCCTACAATGAGCAGTTCTTC.

J is TRBJ1-5 and V is TRBV19; a possible D gene is TRBD1 (5 bases). The CDR3 has 14 residues. The germline V and J ends were trimmed by 4 bases and 0 bases, with 7 bases remaining between them. In germline, CDR1 is LNHDA, CDR2 SQIVND (reference sequence). The CDR3 sequence: CASSRQSSNQPQHF. The CDR3 bases are TGTGCCAGTAGTAGACAGAGTAGCAATCAGCCCCAGCATTTT.

The chain combines TRBV7-2 with TRBJ1-5; D perhaps matches TRBD1 (5 bases). The length of the CDR3 is 15 residues. Germline V CDR1 and CDR2: SGHTA, FQGNSA. V was clipped by 3 bases and J by 4 bases, with 13 bases between them. CDR3 DNA sequence: TGTGCCAGCAGCTTTCAGGGTAGTGGAAATCAGCCCCAGCATTTT. Encoded protein: CASSFQGSGNQPQHF.

The chain links TRBV11-2 to TRBJ2-5; TRBD2 matches 9 bases. CDR3 length: 17 residues. The junction had 9 bases not matched to a gene; V was cut back by 3 bases and J by 1 base. Germline V gene sequence: CDR1 SGHAT, CDR2 FQNNGV. CDR3 region: CASSFGRASGAQETQYF. Written as DNA, the CDR3 is TGTGCCAGCAGCTTCGGGCGGGCTAGCGGGGCCCAAGAGACCCAGTACTTC. The whole variable domain, filled in from reference TRBV11-2 and TRBJ2-5, reads EAGVAQSPRYKIIEKRQSVAFWCNPISGHATLYWYQQILGQGPKLLIQFQNNGVVDDSQLPKDRFSAERLKGVDSTLKIQPAKLEDSAVYLCASSFGRASGAQETQYFGPGTRLLVL.

This chain uses TRBV30 with TRBJ1-2, with D uncertain. The CDR3 consists of 14 residues. V gave up 3 bases and J gave up 2 bases, with 13 bases separating them. From germline, CDR1 is GTSNPN and CDR2 SVGIG (reference sequence). The CDR3 DNA sequence: TGTGCCTGGAGCCAGTACCGAACCAACTATGGCTACACCTTC. Translating it yields CAWSQYRTNYGYTF.

V usage is TRBV11-2 and J usage is TRBJ2-7; tentatively, D is TRBD2 (5 bases). The CDR3 has 13 residues. The V end lost 5 bases, the J end lost 2 bases, and 10 bases lay between the germline ends. Germline values: CDR1 SGHAT, CDR2 FQNNGV. The CDR3 bases are TGTGCCAGCAGCCCTTTAGCGACCTACGAGCAGTACTTC. Translation: CASSPLATYEQYF.